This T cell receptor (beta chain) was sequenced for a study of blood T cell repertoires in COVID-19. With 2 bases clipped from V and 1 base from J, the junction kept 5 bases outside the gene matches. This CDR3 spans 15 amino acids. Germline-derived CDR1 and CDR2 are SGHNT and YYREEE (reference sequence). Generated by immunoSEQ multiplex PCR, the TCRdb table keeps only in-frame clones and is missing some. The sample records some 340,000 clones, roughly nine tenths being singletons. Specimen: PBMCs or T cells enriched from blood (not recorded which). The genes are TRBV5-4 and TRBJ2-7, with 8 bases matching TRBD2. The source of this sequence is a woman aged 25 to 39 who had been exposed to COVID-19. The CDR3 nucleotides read TGTGCCAGCAGCTTAAAAGCGGGGGCGTCCTACGAGCAGTACTTC. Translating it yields CASSLKAGASYEQYF.